This T cell receptor beta chain was sequenced for a study of blood T cell repertoires in COVID-19. Trimming at V came to 6 bases and at J to 5 bases, leaving 9 bases not matched to a gene. Germline V gene lookup returns CDR1 SGHRS and CDR2 YFSETQ. CDR3 size: 15 residues. The repertoire was sequenced with immunoSEQ multiplex PCR; TCRdb's copy has only in-frame clones and lacks some. This table has 300,000 to 450,000 clones, around 87% appearing once. V and J are TRBV5-1 and TRBJ2-2; 8 bases fit TRBD1. The receptor was isolated from a woman in her thirties with COVID-19, enrolled during active disease. The material sequenced was peripheral blood. The CDR3 reads CASIPGTGGTGELFF. The CDR3, as DNA: TGCGCCAGCATCCCCGGGACAGGCGGGACCGGGGAGCTGTTTTTT. The full variable domain, completed using reference TRBV5-1 and TRBJ2-2, is KAGVTQTPRYLIKTRGQQVTLSCSPISGHRSVSWYQQTPGQGLQFLFEYFSETQRNKGNFPGRFSGRQFSNSRSEMNVSTLELGDSALYLCASIPGTGGTGELFFGEGSRLTVL.